This T cell receptor (beta chain) was found in a study of T cell responses to AZD1222 COVID-19 vaccine. The CDR3 has 14 residues. V was cut by 0 bases and J by 11 bases, with 15 bases left in between. Germline-derived CDR1 and CDR2 are SGDLS and YYNGEE. The repertoire was sequenced with immunoSEQ multiplex PCR; TCRdb's copy has only in-frame clones and lacks some. The sample shows 100,000 to 150,000 clones, under 95% of them seen only once. The receptor was isolated from an adult who received the AZD1222 COVID-19 vaccine. J is TRBJ1-5 and V is TRBV9; D is ambiguous. The source material was peripheral blood, sampled 28 days after the second AZD1222 dose. CDR3 sequence (DNA): TGTGCCAGCAGCGTAGGCCCGGGGAGAGAAACCCAGCATTTT. This translates into CASSVGPGRETQHF. The variable domain in full, with the rest retrieved from reference TRBV9 and TRBJ1-5, is DSGVTQTPKHLITATGQRVTLRCSPRSGDLSVYWYQQSLDQGLQFLIQYYNGEERAKGNILERFSAQQFPDLHSELNLSSLELGDSALYFCASSVGPGRETQHFGDGTRLSIL.